This is a list of T cell receptor beta chains from one sample in a study of cytomegalovirus exposure and HLA in healthy donors. Clones were sequenced by immunoSEQ multiplex PCR, and TCRdb holds only the in-frame ones, with some missing. The sample lists 150,000 to 200,000 clones; 80% to 85% were seen once. Sample: PBMCs. The receptors originated from a woman aged 30 to 39 in good health and CMV-seronegative. Each CDR3 is given with its conserved first and last residue. The order of the fields is D gene, J gene, V gene, clone size, CDR3 protein, CDR3 DNA. D genes are given only for firm matches. Some rows have no size entry. The others give once, few or many, or a class for an expanded clone.

- | TRBJ2-7 | TRBV18 | - | CASSLPAGDEQYF | TGTGCCAGCTCACTTCCTGCAGGGGACGAGCAGTACTTC
- | TRBJ2-7 | TRBV6-5 | - | CASSHYEQYF | TGTGCCAGCAGTCACTACGAGCAGTACTTC
- | TRBJ1-1 | TRBV5-4 | - | CASSLEVAARGTEAFF | TGTGCCAGCAGCTTGGAGGTTGCGGCCCGGGGCACTGAAGCTTTCTTT
- | TRBJ2-5 | TRBV7-8 | - | CASNHRQPKETQYF | TGTGCCAGCAACCACCGACAGCCTAAAGAGACCCAGTACTTC
- | TRBJ1-1 | TRBV27 | few | CASSQDTGWGGAFF | TGTGCCAGCAGTCAGGACACCGGGTGGGGGGGAGCTTTCTTT
- | TRBJ2-5 | TRBV2 | - | CASSAAGQRQETQYF | TGTGCCAGCAGTGCGGCGGGACAGCGCCAAGAGACCCAGTACTTC
TRBD1 | TRBJ1-6 | TRBV5-1 | many | CASSLPPSTGANSPLHF | TGCGCCAGCAGCCTACCTCCATCGACAGGGGCAAATTCACCCCTCCACTTT
- | TRBJ1-5 | TRBV9 | - | CASSVDLGQPQHF | TGTGCCAGCAGCGTAGATCTCGGGCAGCCCCAGCATTTT
TRBD2 | TRBJ2-7 | TRBV7-8 | - | CASSPNSGSSYEQYF | TGTGCCAGCAGCCCCAATAGCGGGAGCTCCTACGAGCAGTACTTC
- | TRBJ1-1 | TRBV15 | - | CATSRDIGQNTEAFF | TGTGCCACCAGCAGAGATATCGGACAGAACACTGAAGCTTTCTTT
TRBD1 | TRBJ1-4 | TRBV6-5 | - | CASSFRRDRPNEKLFF | TGTGCCAGCAGTTTCCGCCGGGACAGGCCTAATGAAAAACTGTTTTTT
- | TRBJ1-2 | TRBV28 | - | CASSFSQGDYTF | TGTGCCAGCAGTTTTTCACAGGGCGACTACACCTTC
TRBD2 | TRBJ2-5 | TRBV4-2 | - | CASSLGTSGGETQYF | TGTGCCAGCAGCCTGGGGACTAGCGGCGGGGAGACCCAGTACTTC
- | TRBJ2-7 | TRBV20-1 | - | CSATGLYEQYF | TGCAGTGCTACCGGACTTTACGAGCAGTACTTC
TRBD1 | TRBJ1-2 | TRBV19 | - | CASSRAGGKSGGYTF | TGTGCCAGTAGTAGGGCAGGGGGTAAATCGGGAGGCTACACCTTC
- | TRBJ1-2 | TRBV19 | - | CASSIIGQHYGYTF | TGTGCCAGTAGTATCATAGGACAGCACTATGGCTACACCTTC
- | TRBJ1-1 | TRBV5-6 | - | CASSERGLELGTEAFF | TGTGCCAGCAGCGAACGGGGACTCGAACTGGGGACTGAAGCTTTCTTT
- | TRBJ2-7 | TRBV10-3 | once | CATRGPSRQGSYEQYF | TGTGCCACCCGAGGACCAAGCCGGCAGGGATCCTACGAGCAGTACTTC
- | TRBJ1-2 | TRBV19 | - | CASTMTDLYGYTF | TGTGCCAGTACCATGACAGATCTCTATGGCTACACCTTC
TRBD1 | TRBJ1-2 | TRBV5-6 | - | CASSYTGGSIDGYTF | TGTGCCAGCAGTTACACAGGGGGCTCTATTGATGGCTACACCTTC